This T cell receptor beta chain was observed in a study of T cell clonality in common variable immunodeficiency. This clone was observed at least ten times. The read finishes 3 residues shy of the CDR3 end, and the germline J gene is used to complete it. Sequencing input was equivalent genomic DNA from CVID and controls. TCRdb's copy holds only in-frame clones and misses some; the assay was immunoSEQ multiplex PCR. The sample shows about 43,000 clones, none of them appearing just once. The V gene's germline CDR1 is SGHRS and CDR2 YFSETQ. The CDR3 loop spans 15 amino acids. Trimming shortened V by 1 base and J by 5 bases, and 15 bases separated the two germline ends.

The chain couples TRBV5-1 to TRBJ2-5, with D possibly being TRBD1 (5 bases). The sequence derives from a person aged 18 to 69 in good health. Sequenced sample: peripheral blood mononuclear cells. The CDR3 region is CASSLSGRAGETQYF. The part of the CDR3 DNA that was read is TGCGCCAGCAGCTTGAGTGGTAGGGCAGGGGAGACC.